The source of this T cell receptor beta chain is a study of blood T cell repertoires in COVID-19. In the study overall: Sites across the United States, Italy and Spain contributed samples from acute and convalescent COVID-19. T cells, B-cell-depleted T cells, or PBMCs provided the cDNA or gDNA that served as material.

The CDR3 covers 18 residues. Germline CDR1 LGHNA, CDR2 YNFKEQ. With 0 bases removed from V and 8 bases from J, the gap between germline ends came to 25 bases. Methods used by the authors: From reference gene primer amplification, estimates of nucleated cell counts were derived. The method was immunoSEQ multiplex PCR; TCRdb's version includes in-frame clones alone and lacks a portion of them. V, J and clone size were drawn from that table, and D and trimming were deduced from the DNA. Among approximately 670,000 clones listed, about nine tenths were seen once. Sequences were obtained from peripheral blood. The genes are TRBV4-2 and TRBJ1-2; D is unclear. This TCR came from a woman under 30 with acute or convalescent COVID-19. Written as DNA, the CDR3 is TGTGCCAGCAGCCAAGATGTAGTCGGACTGGTGGTAATCAAGGGCTACACCTTC. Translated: CASSQDVVGLVVIKGYTF.